This T cell receptor (beta chain) was sequenced during a study of T-cell memory formation after mild COVID-19. Trimming took 6 bases from V and 0 from J; bases not matched to a gene: 4. This CDR3 region has 14 residues. TCRdb used MiXCR to reprocess the 5' RACE reads, holding one entry per CDR3 protein. The repertoire has a few hundred thousand distinct CDR3 sequences, around 30% of them found once; the top ten carry around 10%. In regard to this clonotype: Its antigen is undetermined.

Study-level points and caveats: Several responding clones turned up in pre-infection memory, indicating that cross-reactive memory may have taken part.

The chain has TRBV12-3 or TRBV12-4 and TRBJ2-7, with 8 bases fitting TRBD2. The specimen was PBMCs or a T cell subset sorted from them (not recorded which). This receptor was obtained from an adult woman who had mild COVID-19 (a few samples of this study predate the infection). Cell type and time point are not known. This CDR3 reads CASSQSGSSYEQYF. CDR3 sequence (DNA): TGTGCCAGCAGCCAGAGCGGGAGCTCCTACGAGCAGTACTTC.